This T cell receptor (beta chain) derives from a study of shared clonotypes between healthy human individuals. For the study at large: Samples came from two female and a few male donors aged 18 to 49.

TCRdb keeps only in-frame clones here, not all; method: immunoSEQ multiplex PCR. This repertoire shows hundreds of thousands of clones, nearly 97% found once; its top ten account for 0.09% to 0.13%. From germline, CDR1 is MDHEN and CDR2 SYDVKM. Losses at the gene ends were 5 bases for V and 7 bases for J; bases not matched to a gene: 6. This CDR3 contains 14 residues. Naive CD8 cells lacked CD45RO, underwent positive selection for CCR7 and left out terminally differentiated effector memory CD45RA+ cells. Turning to this clone: Its specificity is not known.

Regarding the study as a whole: Despite large depth, rarefaction showed incomplete sorted-subset sequencing. All-four-donor shared clonotypes had higher generation probabilities than non-shared clonotypes did.

The rearrangement links TRBV28 to TRBJ1-5; TRBD1 agrees at 9 bases. The sample taken for sequencing was naive CD8+ T cells sorted from blood. The sequence was collected from a woman aged 25 to 39 in good health. CDR3 nucleotide sequence: TGTGCCAGCAGTCCACAGGGGGCCGGGCAGCCCCAGCATTTT. Translation: CASSPQGAGQPQHF. Variable domain in full (rest from reference TRBV28 and TRBJ1-5): DVKVTQSSRYLVKRTGEKVFLECVQDMDHENMFWYRQDPGLGLRLIYFSYDVKMKEKGDIPEGYSVSREKKERFSLILESASTNQTSMYLCASSPQGAGQPQHFGDGTRLSIL.